What follows is one T cell receptor beta chain and its context. TCRdb's copy holds only in-frame clones and misses some; the assay was immunoSEQ multiplex PCR. The data show hundreds of clones, roughly nine tenths seen once. Looked up from germline, CDR1 is SGHAT and CDR2 is FQNNGV. Trimming removed 0 bases at V and 4 bases at J, with 12 bases between. The CDR3 consists of 15 residues. These data originate in a study of T cell repertoires in ileal Crohn's disease. Stated time point: proximal margin of the surgical specimen (macroscopically non-inflamed). The TCR was taken from an adult with Crohn's disease. The chain combines TRBV11-2 with TRBJ1-1, with TRBD1 as a possible D gene (6 bases). The sample taken for sequencing was ileal tissue. CDR3 in DNA: TGTGCCAGCAGCTTAGAGGGGGCTGGAGGCACTGAAGCTTTCTTT. This translates into CASSLEGAGGTEAFF.